This T cell receptor beta chain was recovered during a study of blood T cells in healthy people across ages (dated by TCRdb to between 2015 and 2016). As for the study more broadly: In model experiments, template switching captured about one uniquely barcoded TCR beta cDNA molecule for every two T cells. To track age-related changes in TCR beta repertoire diversity, the study relied on deep sequencing normalized with unique cDNA molecular identifiers. Two additional independent replicas of 1 million unique cDNA reads from the same blood draw were analyzed for two donors (one aged 18 to 29 and one aged 80 or older). The donors were split into four age groups: young (average 16 years), middle-aged (roughly 42), aged (more than 55) and long-lived (about 82). Donors of different ages were randomly distributed across sequencing lanes to avoid experimental bias. Study-wide conclusions, independent of this receptor: Since profiling was done on bulk unsorted PBMCs, naive and antigen-experienced compartments could not be conclusively compared. Observed TCR beta diversity per million T cells fell roughly linearly with age, and a significant reduction was already apparent by age around 44. The percentage of naive T cells measured by flow cytometry correlated strongly with observed TCR beta diversity. Compared with the aged group, more naive CD4+ T cells, fewer expanded clones and increased TCR diversity were shown by the long-lived group, suggesting age selection. Because the CMV infection status of the donors was unknown, age-related changes in expanded clonotypes may potentially have been confounded. Estimates of total diversity based on one million sequenced T cells were considered lower bounds and underestimates.

In regard to this clonotype: The antigen it recognizes is unknown. Base qualities are not provided; no much larger clone lies one nucleotide away.

Systemically healthy Caucasian individuals from Russia, 39 in total and aged about 6 to 95 years, were included as donors. Each donor gave 8.5 to 10 milliliters of peripheral blood, collected into EDTA-treated Vacutainer tubes. Ficoll-Paque density-gradient centrifugation was used to isolate PBMCs, with at least 7 million per sample. Trizol reagent was used to extract total RNA from the PBMCs, yielding at least 6 micrograms per sample. For every donor, flow cytometry on a PBMC aliquot measured the percentage of naive CD45RAhigh/CD27high T cells. Preparation of the library involved 5' RACE. The sample was run on an Illumina HiSeq 2500. A second roughly 7 to 11 cycle PCR used a sample-barcoded 5' primer and a J-beta primer mix. A unique molecular identifier was introduced onto each TCR beta cDNA molecule by a template-switch 5' adaptor carrying 12 random nucleotides. Each sample yielded at least 3 million CDR3-containing paired-end reads. First-strand cDNA synthesis was performed from all RNA using the Mint cDNA synthesis kit, with priming by a TRBC-specific oligonucleotide. All cDNA was treated with uracil-DNA glycosylase and then went through a first 18-cycle PCR with the universal primers M1SS and BC2_uni_R. For the original study's pipeline: Each sample was normalized by randomly selecting 1 million high-quality reads, each carrying a distinct molecular identifier. Reads with shared molecular identifiers were discarded instead of being binned into consensus sequences. MiTCR, run with a Q25 quality threshold and the strictest error-elimination algorithm, handled CDR3 identification, clonotype clustering and error correction. A nonparametric unseen species model with Euler transformation was used to estimate lower-bound total TCR beta diversity. TCRdb reran the public reads through fastp at Q25 and MiXCR, keeping productive beta chains. Entries that share a CDR3 protein sequence are merged under the most common genes and DNA. V and J calls and clone size were set by TCRdb, not the authors. Here the sample has fewer than 800,000 distinct CDR3 sequences; about 30% occur a single time. Approximately 15% of the sample is held by the ten biggest clonotypes.

The V and J ends are trimmed by 0 bases and 1 base, leaving 9 bases between them. Looking up the germline V gene (reference sequence) yields CDR1 DFQATT and CDR2 SNEGSKA. From its cysteine to its phenylalanine, the CDR3 spans 14 amino acids. Only CDR3 DNA is held: 42 bases, read in frame from base 1. Material: blood. This chain joins TRBV20-1 to TRBJ2-5; D gene: possibly TRBD2, on 5 matching bases. The origin of this receptor is a woman older than 75 in good health. Donor details come from another sample of the same person, matched by shared clones. The sequenced DNA is TGCAGTGCTAGAGAAGGGAGCCTCCAAGAGACCCAGTACTTC. It translates as CSAREGSLQETQYF.